One sample yielded the 22 T cell receptor beta chains listed below, sequenced in a study of cytomegalovirus exposure and HLA in healthy donors. Both 60 Vbeta primers and 13 Jbeta primers went into the PCR. Produced via immunoSEQ multiplex PCR; TCRdb's table is partial and in-frame only. Found here are approximately 93,000 clones, approximately 81% of them singletons; the top ten hold roughly 3.5%. The sample comprised PBMCs. Receptors originate from a male donor in good health and CMV-seropositive.

This clone occurred once. V is TRBV10-3 and J is TRBJ2-7; D is undetermined. CDR3 size: 16 residues. Between the trimmed V and J ends, which lost 2 bases and 0 bases, there was a span of 14 bases. CDR1 and CDR2 (germline): ENHRY, SYGVKD. The CDR3 bases are TGTGCCATCAGTGAGAAGTTCTCCGAGAGCTCCTACGAGCAGTACTTC. It translates to CAISEKFSESSYEQYF.

The rearrangement uses TRBV5-1 and TRBJ2-2; 11 bases map to TRBD1. Trimming cost V 1 base and J 7 bases; bases outside gene matches: 6. This CDR3 is 16 amino acids long. Germline CDR1 SGHRS, CDR2 YFSETQ. The CDR3 bases are TGCGCCAGCAGCTTGATCGGGACAGGGGGTCGCGGGGAGCTGTTTTTT. It translates to CASSLIGTGGRGELFF. The whole variable domain, filled in from reference TRBV5-1 and TRBJ2-2, reads KAGVTQTPRYLIKTRGQQVTLSCSPISGHRSVSWYQQTPGQGLQFLFEYFSETQRNKGNFPGRFSGRQFSNSRSEMNVSTLELGDSALYLCASSLIGTGGRGELFFGEGSRLTVL.

This chain joins TRBV4-1 and TRBJ2-7; TRBD1 might be the D (5 bases). In germline, CDR1 is MGHRA, CDR2 YSYEKL. The CDR3 contains 15 residues. The germline V and J ends were trimmed by 4 bases and 6 bases, with 19 bases remaining between them. This chain's CDR3 is CASSRAGFATGEQYF. CDR3 bases: TGCGCCAGCAGCCGGGCAGGGTTTGCTACCGGCGAGCAGTACTTC.

This clone came up once. The chain is built from TRBV6-6 and TRBJ1-6, with D possibly matching TRBD1 (6 bases). Trimming took 4 bases from V and 6 from J, leaving 13 bases between them. The CDR3 sequence is 15 residues long. Germline CDR1 reads MNHNY; CDR2 reads SVGAGI (reference sequence). CDR3: CASSLGGEGNSPLHF. The CDR3 DNA is TGTGCCAGCAGTTTAGGGGGGGAAGGTAATTCACCCCTCCACTTT.

This clone was found a few times. The gene calls are TRBV9 and TRBJ2-3; D is uncertain. Germline CDR1 reads SGDLS; CDR2 reads YYNGEE. V lost 4 bases to trimming and J lost 3 bases, with 6 bases between them. This CDR3 spans 12 amino acids. The CDR3 protein is CASSMATDTQYF. DNA for the CDR3: TGTGCCAGCAGCATGGCAACAGATACGCAGTATTTT.

A remark on this clone: A read error may account for a junction end that differs from germline. The rearrangement links TRBV6-1 to TRBJ1-2, with 11 positions matching TRBD1. CDR1 and CDR2 (germline): MNHNS, SASEGT. The CDR3 is 16 residues long. In nucleotides, the CDR3 is TGTGCCAGCAGAGAAGGGACAGGGGGTCCCGGAGGCGGCTACACCTTC. Translation: CASREGTGGPGGGYTF.

A single count supports this clone. The chain couples TRBV15 to TRBJ1-1; a possible D gene is TRBD1 (5 bases). From germline, CDR1 is LNHNV and CDR2 YYDKDF (reference sequence). CDR3 size: 12 residues. V was clipped by 5 bases and J by 1 base, with 5 bases between them. This chain's CDR3 is CATSQGNTEAFF. CDR3 sequence (DNA): TGTGCCACCAGCCAGGGGAACACTGAAGCTTTCTTT.

A remark on this clone: Distinct nucleotide sequences in the sample also encode this CDR3. The chain joins TRBV4-3 to TRBJ2-1; D not certain. V was cut by 0 bases and J by 0 bases, with 6 bases left in between. CDR3 length: 15 amino acids. The germline V gene has CDR1 LGHNA and CDR2 YSLEER. CDR3 in DNA: TGCGCCAGCAGCCAAGATAGGAGCTCCTACAATGAGCAGTTCTTC. Translated: CASSQDRSSYNEQFF.

The chain is built from TRBV18 and TRBJ2-7, with D perhaps matching TRBD1 (6 bases). This CDR3 is 13 amino acids long. Germline V gene sequence: CDR1 KGHSH, CDR2 LQKENI. V shed 6 bases and J shed 1 base, with 10 bases lying between them. The CDR3 region has the DNA TGTGCCAGCTCGCTGGGACATTCCTACGAGCAGTACTTC. Translating gives CASSLGHSYEQYF.

The J gene is TRBJ1-2, the V gene TRBV30; D gene unclear. The germline V gene encodes CDR1 GTSNPN and CDR2 SVGIG (reference sequence). The CDR3 loop spans 14 amino acids. The germline V and J ends were trimmed by 4 bases and 1 base, with 13 bases remaining between them. The CDR3 DNA reads TGTGCCTGGAATAGAAAAGGAGGTAACTATGGCTACACCTTC. Translated: CAWNRKGGNYGYTF.

The genes are TRBV5-6 and TRBJ2-7; D uncertain. The CDR3 runs to 14 residues. Trimming shortened V by 1 base and J by 2 bases, and 10 bases separated the two germline ends. Germline CDR1 is SGHDT and CDR2 is YYEEEE. This CDR3 is CASSLITAPYEQYF. DNA for the CDR3: TGTGCCAGCAGCTTGATCACAGCTCCCTACGAGCAGTACTTC.

The J gene is TRBJ2-5, the V gene TRBV5-1; 9 bases are a match to TRBD1. The germline V gene encodes CDR1 SGHRS and CDR2 YFSETQ. V lost 3 bases to trimming and J lost 4 bases; unmatched junction nucleotides: 7. CDR3 length: 15 residues. CDR3 loop: CASSSDGGQGETQYF. CDR3 nucleotide sequence: TGCGCCAGCAGCTCGGACGGGGGACAGGGAGAGACCCAGTACTTC.

Only a few counts were recorded for this clone. CDR3 in DNA: TGCGCCAGCAGCTTGGGACAGGCACCTCGGGGTAGTTCACCCCTCCACTTT. Its translation is CASSLGQAPRGSSPLHF. The chain uses TRBV5-1 and TRBJ1-6; a possible D gene is TRBD1 (6 bases). The CDR3 spans 17 residues. CDR1 and CDR2 (germline): SGHRS, YFSETQ. V lost 0 bases to trimming and J lost 9 bases, with 19 bases between them.

This sequence joins TRBV5-1 and TRBJ1-2; D not certain. CDR3 length: 13 residues. CDR1 and CDR2 (germline): SGHRS, YFSETQ. V was trimmed by 0 bases and J by 6 bases, leaving 9 bases between them. CDR3 sequence (DNA): TGCGCCAGCAGCTTGGCCGAGATCCATGGCTACACCTTC. Translating gives CASSLAEIHGYTF. Together with reference TRBV5-1 and TRBJ1-2, the CDR3 gives the full variable domain: KAGVTQTPRYLIKTRGQQVTLSCSPISGHRSVSWYQQTPGQGLQFLFEYFSETQRNKGNFPGRFSGRQFSNSRSEMNVSTLELGDSALYLCASSLAEIHGYTFGSGTRLTVV.

The chain carries TRBV5-4 and TRBJ1-4; 7 bases agree with TRBD1. The J segment lost 5 bases and the V segment lost 0 bases, leaving 7 bases of the junction unmatched. Germline assignment: CDR1 SGHNT and CDR2 YYREEE (reference sequence). The CDR3 has 16 residues. CDR3 loop: CASSLARDSLNEKLFF. The CDR3, as DNA: TGTGCCAGCAGCTTGGCGAGGGACAGCCTCAATGAAAAACTGTTTTTT.

This clone was counted a few times. This chain connects TRBV2 to TRBJ1-2; D is possibly TRBD1 (6 bases). The CDR3 covers 15 residues. V was trimmed by 6 bases and J by 8 bases, leaving 22 bases between them. Germline CDR1 and CDR2: SNHLY and FYNNEI. CDR3 protein: CASSPYATGDLGYTF. DNA of the CDR3: TGTGCCAGCAGCCCCTACGCGACAGGTGACCTAGGCTACACCTTC. Full variable domain (missing parts from reference TRBV2 and TRBJ1-2): EPEVTQTPSHQVTQMGQEVILRCVPISNHLYFYWYRQILGQKVEFLVSFYNNEISEKSEIFDDQFSVERPDGSNFTLKIRSTKLEDSAMYFCASSPYATGDLGYTFGSGTRLTVV.

J is TRBJ2-5 and V is TRBV18, with D possibly matching TRBD2 (6 bases). This CDR3 contains 14 residues. Germline V gene lookup returns CDR1 KGHSH and CDR2 LQKENI. With 6 bases removed from V and 2 bases from J, the gap between germline ends came to 13 bases. The CDR3 region is CASSRGGTQETQYF. CDR3 nucleotides: TGTGCCAGCTCTCGGGGAGGTACGCAAGAGACCCAGTACTTC.

The CDR3 region has the DNA TGTGCCAGCAGCTCCCTGAGGAGGCGGGGGCCCAGGAGCTCCTACAATGAGCAGTTCTTC. It codes for CASSSLRRRGPRSSYNEQFF. The chain carries TRBV7-6 and TRBJ2-1; tentatively, D is TRBD2 (7 bases). V was pared by 4 bases and J by 0 bases, with 25 bases between. Germline V gene data show CDR1 as SGHVS and CDR2 as FNYEAQ. This CDR3 is built from 20 residues.

Comment on this clone: Without the conserved terminal phenylalanine or tryptophan, this CDR3 likely stems from a read error. The V gene is TRBV4-1, the J gene TRBJ1-2; 11 bases fit TRBD1. Germline trimming cut 0 bases from V and 1 base from J; bases unmatched to any gene: 4. Germline loops: CDR1 MGHRA, CDR2 YSYEKL. This CDR3 is built from 17 residues. This CDR3 is CASSQDPGTGGNYGYTL. In nucleotides, the CDR3 is TGCGCCAGCAGCCAAGATCCCGGGACAGGGGGTAACTATGGCTACACCCTC.

The chain joins TRBV30 to TRBJ1-5, with D hard to call. Germline V gives CDR1 GTSNPN, CDR2 SVGIG (reference sequence). V was pared by 1 base and J by 3 bases, with 7 bases between. The CDR3 has 13 residues. The CDR3 DNA sequence: TGTGCCTGGAGTGGTGGAGACAATCAGCCCCAGCATTTT. It specifies CAWSGGDNQPQHF.

The genes are TRBV7-6 and TRBJ1-4; TRBD1 aligns across 7 bases. This CDR3 comprises 15 residues. J was trimmed by 4 bases and V by 4 bases; bases with no gene match: 6. The germline V gene has CDR1 SGHVS and CDR2 FNYEAQ. The CDR3 is CASSSSGTDNEKLFF. Written as DNA, the CDR3 is TGTGCCAGCAGCTCTTCCGGGACAGATAATGAAAAACTGTTTTTT.

The chain carries TRBV2 and TRBJ2-5; D perhaps matches TRBD1 (6 bases). The J call may be wrong; the DNA end is better matched by TRBJ2-7. CDR3 length: 13 residues. Germline-derived CDR1 and CDR2 are SNHLY and FYNNEI. CDR3 in amino acids: CASSEVRGYEQYF. Here the CDR3 DNA reads TGTGCCAGCAGTGAGGTTAGGGGGTACGAGCAGTACTTC.